This section outlines one T cell receptor (beta chain) sequence together with its context. As yet, its antigen is unknown. This specimen belongs to a study of PD-1 blockade in classical Hodgkin lymphoma. Study results and caveats: Some patients began nivolumab under 1 year after ASCT. These patients were excluded from later analyses.

No patient escaped relapse after autologous stem cell transplantation, and brentuximab vedotin exposure varied. J lost 3 bases, V lost 10 bases, and 3 bases had no gene match. Germline CDR1 reads MNHEY; CDR2 reads SMNVEV (reference sequence). The CDR3 runs 14 residues. TCRdb's copy holds only in-frame clones and misses some; the assay was immunoSEQ multiplex PCR. The sample carries roughly 40,000 clones, over 55% recorded once. This material consisted of peripheral blood mononuclear cells (PBMCs), taken at baseline. The source is a human donor with classical Hodgkin lymphoma. The V and J genes are TRBV27 and TRBJ2-1; 13 bases agree with TRBD2. In nucleotides, the CDR3 is TGTGCCACCAGGACTAGCGGGAGCTACAATGAGCAGTTCTTC. Translation: CATRTSGSYNEQFF.